A single sample gave rise to the 2 T cell receptor beta chains below, sequenced in a study of blood T cell repertoires in COVID-19. This table comes from immunoSEQ multiplex PCR, and its TCRdb copy is limited to in-frame clones, with some not included. The sample has around 300,000 clones, 88% seen once; the top ten hold about 3%. What was sequenced was PBMCs or T cells enriched from blood (not recorded which). These receptors originate from a woman aged 45-65 years who had recovered from COVID-19.

The chain combines TRBV7-3 with TRBJ2-2; no clear D gene. The V gene lost 1 base and the J gene lost 1 base, with 16 bases spanning the gap. Germline V gene sequence: CDR1 SGHTA, CDR2 FQGTGA. This CDR3 contains 18 residues. The CDR3 coding sequence is TGTGCCAGCAGCTTAAAGGTTGGCGGCGGAATGAACACCGGGGAGCTGTTTTTT. Amino acid sequence: CASSLKVGGGMNTGELFF.

This clone appeared once. J is TRBJ2-5 and V is TRBV6-5; D unresolved. Trimming took off 5 bases at V and 0 bases at J, with 4 bases between the two ends. This CDR3 spans 12 amino acids. Germline V gene data show CDR1 as MNHEY and CDR2 as SVGAGI. The CDR3 region is CASSRYQETQYF. The CDR3 DNA reads as TGTGCCAGCAGTCGGTACCAAGAGACCCAGTACTTC.